The rows below give T cell receptor beta chains drawn from one sample of a study of identical twins. Using its own MiXCR run on the 5' RACE reads, TCRdb lists one record per CDR3 protein. The table has 200,000 to 250,000 distinct CDR3 sequences, roughly 7% seen once; the top ten hold roughly 3.7%. In addition, the sample was reused for a study of yellow fever vaccine responses in identical twins.

Material: memory (CD45RO+) T cells sorted from blood. These TCRs come from a woman between 18 and 29 years old in good health. Each CDR3 is given with its conserved first and last residue. The D gene is left open where the match is weak. Not all rows give a size; the values are once, few, many and, for expanded clones, a class.

D gene: TRBD1
J gene: TRBJ1-6
V gene: TRBV5-1
clone size: many
CDR3 protein: CASRQGGPISPLHF
CDR3 DNA: TGCGCCAGCAGACAAGGGGGCCCCATTTCACCCCTCCACTTT

D gene: NA
J gene: TRBJ2-2
V gene: TRBV20-1
clone size: NA
CDR3 protein: CSARRGRELFF
CDR3 DNA: TGCAGTGCTAGAAGGGGTCGGGAGCTGTTTTTT

D gene: TRBD1
J gene: TRBJ2-7
V gene: TRBV7-6
clone size: many
CDR3 protein: CASSFKYFGQAGHEQYF
CDR3 DNA: TGTGCCAGCAGCTTTAAATATTTTGGACAGGCCGGGCACGAGCAGTACTTC

D gene: TRBD2
J gene: TRBJ2-2
V gene: TRBV6-1
clone size: many
CDR3 protein: CASSGLAGGPNTGELFF
CDR3 DNA: TGTGCCAGCAGTGGACTAGCGGGGGGCCCCAACACCGGGGAGCTGTTTTTT

D gene: TRBD1
J gene: TRBJ2-7
V gene: TRBV7-2
clone size: NA
CDR3 protein: CASSRRRTGANYEQYF
CDR3 DNA: TGTGCCAGCAGCAGGAGGCGGACAGGGGCGAACTACGAGCAGTACTTC

D gene: NA
J gene: TRBJ1-6
V gene: TRBV7-8
clone size: many
CDR3 protein: CASSRDRLQGGSPLHF
CDR3 DNA: TGTGCCAGCAGCCGCGACAGACTTCAAGGTGGCTCACCCCTCCACTTT

D gene: NA
J gene: TRBJ1-1
V gene: TRBV5-1
clone size: many
CDR3 protein: CASSILQGNTEAFF
CDR3 DNA: TGCGCCAGCAGCATACTACAGGGGAACACTGAAGCTTTCTTT

D gene: NA
J gene: TRBJ1-1
V gene: TRBV5-6
clone size: few
CDR3 protein: CASSYGFDTEAFF
CDR3 DNA: TGTGCCAGCAGTTACGGTTTTGACACTGAAGCTTTCTTT

D gene: NA
J gene: TRBJ2-7
V gene: TRBV27
clone size: many
CDR3 protein: CASSLSPGALTEQYF
CDR3 DNA: TGTGCCAGCAGTTTATCCCCAGGGGCATTAACCGAGCAGTACTTC

D gene: NA
J gene: TRBJ2-1
V gene: TRBV6-1
clone size: few
CDR3 protein: CASNLYNEQFF
CDR3 DNA: TGTGCCAGCAACCTCTACAATGAGCAGTTCTTC

D gene: NA
J gene: TRBJ1-1
V gene: TRBV7-3
clone size: many
CDR3 protein: CASSRLGVGTEAFF
CDR3 DNA: TGTGCCAGCAGCCGCCTCGGGGTGGGAACTGAAGCTTTCTTT